This passage covers 17 T cell receptor beta chains from one sample sequenced in a study of blood T cell repertoires in COVID-19. The protocol was immunoSEQ multiplex PCR, while the TCRdb copy is restricted to in-frame clones and leaves out a portion. The sample has approximately 170,000 clones; about 92% are singletons. Sequenced sample: peripheral blood. These receptors came from a man in his 60s with active or convalescent COVID-19.

This clone was picked up one time. The rearrangement links TRBV20-1 to TRBJ1-1, with D perhaps TRBD1 (5 bases). CDR3 size: 10 residues. V lost 6 bases and J 10 bases, leaving 12 bases between the germline ends. Germline assignment: CDR1 DFQATT and CDR2 SNEGSKA (reference sequence). Here the CDR3 DNA reads TGCAGTGCAAATCCAGGGCGAGCTTTCTTT. It translates to CSANPGRAFF.

This clone was found once. The chain combines TRBV2 with TRBJ2-6, with TRBD2 matching over 7 bases. The V gene's germline CDR1 is SNHLY and CDR2 FYNNEI. J was trimmed by 0 bases and V by 10 bases; bases with no gene match: 3. This CDR3 is 14 amino acids long. This CDR3 is CATRTSSGANVLTF. Written as DNA, the CDR3 is TGTGCCACGAGGACTAGCTCTGGGGCCAACGTCCTGACTTTC.

This rearrangement joins TRBV18 to TRBJ1-1; D gene ambiguous. Germline CDR1 reads KGHSH; CDR2 reads LQKENI. The germline V and J ends were trimmed by 3 bases and 4 bases, with 15 bases remaining between them. The CDR3 spans 15 residues. The CDR3 region is CASSPRDLGGTEAFF. CDR3 nucleotide sequence: TGTGCCAGCTCACCTCGAGACTTAGGCGGCACTGAAGCTTTCTTT.

This clone has only one observation. The chain employs TRBV5-1 and TRBJ1-1; a weak D match, TRBD1 (6 bases). Trimming removed 3 bases at V and 7 bases at J, with 10 bases between. Germline V gene sequence: CDR1 SGHRS, CDR2 YFSETQ. This CDR3 has 12 residues. CDR3 sequence: CASSSQGREAFF. Written as DNA, the CDR3 is TGCGCCAGCAGCTCGCAGGGGCGTGAAGCTTTCTTT.

V usage is TRBV6-5 and J usage is TRBJ2-1; D might be TRBD2 (6 bases). The germline V gene has CDR1 MNHEY and CDR2 SVGAGI. There are 13 residues in the CDR3. V was cut by 6 bases and J by 7 bases, with 13 bases left in between. CDR3 coding DNA: TGTGCCAGCAGGGGGACTGGGGGGAATGAGCAGTTCTTC. This gives the protein CASRGTGGNEQFF.

The chain is built from TRBV7-9 and TRBJ2-2, with TRBD1 identical over 8 bases. The junction had 9 bases not matched to a gene; V was cut back by 5 bases and J by 1 base. Looked up from germline, CDR1 is SEHNR and CDR2 is FQNEAQ (reference sequence). The CDR3 contains 17 residues. CDR3 DNA: TGTGCCAGCAGCCTTACCACCGGGACAGGGAACACCGGGGAGCTGTTTTTT. It codes for CASSLTTGTGNTGELFF.

A single count supports this clone. This chain joins TRBV29-1 and TRBJ1-1; the match to TRBD1 covers 11 bases. Looked up from germline, CDR1 is SQVTM and CDR2 is ANQGSEA. CDR3 length: 14 amino acids. Trimming cost V 6 bases and J 8 bases; bases outside gene matches: 11. This CDR3 is CSVTLDRGLFEAFF. CDR3 coding DNA: TGCAGCGTAACCCTGGACAGGGGGCTTTTCGAAGCTTTCTTT.

This clone was seen only once. The chain carries TRBV5-1 and TRBJ1-2; possibly TRBD1 for D (6 bases). The V and J ends lost 5 bases and 7 bases respectively, with 12 bases between them. CDR1 SGHRS and CDR2 YFSETQ come from the germline V gene. The CDR3 contains 12 residues. Here the CDR3 DNA reads TGCGCCAGCAGGGGACAAGGTCGTGGCTACACCTTC. It encodes CASRGQGRGYTF.

This rearrangement joins TRBV6-2 or TRBV6-3 to TRBJ2-7, with 8 nucleotides matching TRBD1. The CDR3 is 13 amino acids. With V trimmed by 5 bases and J by 6 bases, 6 bases remained unmatched. The germline V gene has CDR1 MNHEY and CDR2 SVGEGT. Here the CDR3 reads CASSPRGLGEQYF. The DNA for the CDR3 is TGTGCCAGCAGTCCCAGGGGGCTGGGCGAGCAGTACTTC.

The V call is TRBV7-9, the J call TRBJ1-1, with D unresolved. The CDR3 has 13 amino acids. The V end lost 3 bases, the J end lost 9 bases, and 14 bases lay between the germline ends. CDR1 and CDR2 from the germline V gene are SEHNR and FQNEAQ (reference sequence). The CDR3 loop reads CASSFNSQQKAFF. CDR3 coding DNA: TGTGCCAGCAGCTTCAACAGTCAGCAGAAAGCTTTCTTT. The whole variable domain, remainder taken from reference TRBV7-9 and TRBJ1-1, is DTGVSQNPRHKITKRGQNVTFRCDPISEHNRLYWYRQTLGQGPEFLTYFQNEAQLEKSRLLSDRFSAERPKGSFSTLEIQRTEQGDSAMYLCASSFNSQQKAFFGQGTRLTVV.

The chain recombines TRBV2 with TRBJ2-3, with 9 bases lining up with TRBD2. Germline V gene data show CDR1 as SNHLY and CDR2 as FYNNEI. This CDR3 has 15 residues. V shed 4 bases and J 2 bases; nucleotides not matched to a gene: 4. The CDR3 is CASSVLAGLTDTQYF. CDR3 bases: TGTGCCAGCAGTGTACTAGCGGGCCTCACAGATACGCAGTATTTT.

The chain uses TRBV2 and TRBJ2-7, with D perhaps TRBD1 (6 bases). CDR1 is SNHLY and CDR2 is FYNNEI in the germline V gene. The CDR3 length is 13 residues. Between the trimmed V and J ends, which lost 7 bases and 0 bases, there was a span of 10 bases. The CDR3 sequence: CASIKQGSYEQYF. The CDR3 DNA reads TGTGCCAGCATCAAACAGGGCTCCTACGAGCAGTACTTC. The full variable domain, its missing parts supplied by reference TRBV2 and TRBJ2-7, is EPEVTQTPSHQVTQMGQEVILRCVPISNHLYFYWYRQILGQKVEFLVSFYNNEISEKSEIFDDQFSVERPDGSNFTLKIRSTKLEDSAMYFCASIKQGSYEQYFGPGTRLTVT.

This clone was recorded only once. The chain uses TRBV7-6 and TRBJ1-1; D gene ambiguous. CDR3 length equals 20 residues. The V end was cut by 2 bases, the J end by 1 base, with 26 bases between. From germline, CDR1 is SGHVS and CDR2 FNYEAQ. DNA of the CDR3: TGTGCCAGCAGCTTAATGAGGTATTCCCTCAGCGGGCACCGGAACACTGAAGCTTTCTTT. It is translated as CASSLMRYSLSGHRNTEAFF.

This chain links TRBV10-2 with TRBJ2-1; 7 bases map to TRBD1. Germline CDR1 reads WSHSY; CDR2 reads SAAADI. J was trimmed by 7 bases and V by 6 bases; bases with no gene match: 6. The CDR3 runs 13 residues. Here the CDR3 DNA reads TGCGCCAGCAGATCGGGACAGTTAAATGAGCAGTTCTTC. This encodes CASRSGQLNEQFF.

This rearrangement joins TRBV3-1 (or the pseudogene TRBV3-2) to TRBJ1-4; 7 positions agree with TRBD1. The V gene end was trimmed by 3 bases and the J gene end by 5 bases; junction bases not matched to a gene: 6. Germline lookup yields CDR1 LGHDT and CDR2 YNNKEL (reference sequence). CDR3 length: 15 amino acids. The CDR3 region is CASSQVDRANEKLFF. CDR3 nucleotide sequence: TGTGCCAGCAGCCAGGTAGACAGGGCGAATGAAAAACTGTTTTTT.

This clone was seen only once. As DNA, the CDR3 is TGCGCCAGCAGCTTGGGGCCGGCCCAGGGATTTTCTGGAAACACCATATATTTT. Its protein is CASSLGPAQGFSGNTIYF. The V and J genes are TRBV5-1 and TRBJ1-3, with D possibly matching TRBD1 (5 bases). CDR1 SGHRS and CDR2 YFSETQ come from the germline V gene. The CDR3 length is 18 residues. The V and J ends lost 0 bases and 1 base respectively, with 17 bases between them.

The V and J genes are TRBV7-8 and TRBJ1-4, with D tentatively TRBD1 (6 bases). Trimming shortened V by 1 base and J by 7 bases, and 13 bases separated the two germline ends. The germline gives CDR1 SGHVS, CDR2 FQNEAQ. CDR3 size: 15 residues. CDR3 loop: CASSLVLTGIEKLFF. CDR3 bases: TGTGCCAGCAGCTTAGTCTTAACAGGGATTGAAAAACTGTTTTTT.